This note documents a single TCR beta chain sequence. Antigen specificity is unknown. TCRdb's copy holds only in-frame clones and misses some; the assay was immunoSEQ multiplex PCR. The sample contains hundreds of thousands of clones, around 67% of which appear only once. The data were obtained in a study of shared clonotypes between healthy human individuals. This CDR3 contains 13 residues. In germline, CDR1 is MNHNY, CDR2 SVGAGI (reference sequence). V lost 0 bases and J lost 6, with 8 bases in between. General study findings and limits: What naive subsets generally showed was a larger estimated richness than memory subsets showed. Generation probability values for non-shared clonotypes were lower than those for clonotypes shared by all four donors. The genetic and exposure-history diversity represented was limited by few donors.

Sample: memory CD4+ T cells sorted from blood. This sample's subset: CD45RA-negative fraction. The chain is built from TRBV6-6 and TRBJ1-1; the D gene is possibly TRBD1 (6 bases). This TCR derives from a woman aged 25 to 45 in good health. This CDR3 reads CASSYSKGAEAFF. In DNA, the CDR3 is TGTGCCAGCAGTTACTCGAAGGGGGCTGAAGCTTTCTTT.